Listed here are 6 T cell receptor beta chains from one sample, sequenced in a study of T cell responses to AZD1222 COVID-19 vaccine. This table comes from immunoSEQ multiplex PCR, and its TCRdb copy is limited to in-frame clones, with some not included. This table holds about 140,000 clones, 85% to 90% found once. The sample in question was peripheral blood, obtained on day 0 of AZD1222 vaccination. The source is an adult in good health.

This chain uses TRBV13 with TRBJ1-1; D not resolved. The V end was cut by 6 bases, the J end by 0 bases, with 11 bases between. Germline CDR1 and CDR2: PRHDT and FYEKMQ (reference sequence). This CDR3 has 14 amino acids. This chain's CDR3 is CASRRAHLNTEAFF. DNA of the CDR3: TGTGCCAGCAGACGCGCCCATCTGAACACTGAAGCTTTCTTT.

The CDR3 reads CASSTLQTQYF. In nucleotides, the CDR3 is TGCGCCAGCAGCACGCTTCAGACCCAGTACTTC. The chain employs TRBV5-1 and TRBJ2-5, with D hard to call. Germline V lookup: CDR1 SGHRS, CDR2 YFSETQ. The CDR3 extends over 11 amino acids. Trimming left V 4 bases short and J 6 bases short, with 7 bases between.

The chain joins TRBV19 to TRBJ1-2, with a weak D call TRBD1 (5 bases). CDR1 LNHDA and CDR2 SQIVND come from the germline V gene (reference sequence). The CDR3 loop spans 14 amino acids. Trimming removed 3 bases at V and 2 bases at J, with 10 bases between. The CDR3 is CASSIPGSNYGYTF. The CDR3 DNA reads TGTGCCAGTAGTATTCCAGGGTCAAACTATGGCTACACCTTC.

The chain carries TRBV12-3 or TRBV12-4 and TRBJ1-2; tentative D call: TRBD1 (5 bases). The CDR3 is 11 residues long. V was clipped by 6 bases and J by 5 bases, with 7 bases between them. As DNA, the CDR3 is TGTGCCAGCAGGGGGGGATATGGCTACACCTTC. As protein: CASRGGYGYTF.

This clone was recorded once. CDR3 nucleotides: TGTGCCAGCAGATGGGGACAGGCGAACACTGAAGCTTTCTTT. It specifies CASRWGQANTEAFF. The chain combines TRBV7-8 with TRBJ1-1, with 8 positions matching TRBD1. Unmatched junction bases numbered 4, after V lost 6 bases and J lost 1 base. The CDR3 covers 14 residues. The germline gives CDR1 SGHVS, CDR2 FQNEAQ.

The rearrangement links TRBV1 to TRBJ2-7. TRBV1 is a documented pseudogene. The CDR3 is 14 amino acids. The chain's CDR3 is CTSPQGGIPREQYF. The DNA of the CDR3 is TGCACCAGCCCCCAGGGGGGGATACCCCGCGAGCAGTACTTC.